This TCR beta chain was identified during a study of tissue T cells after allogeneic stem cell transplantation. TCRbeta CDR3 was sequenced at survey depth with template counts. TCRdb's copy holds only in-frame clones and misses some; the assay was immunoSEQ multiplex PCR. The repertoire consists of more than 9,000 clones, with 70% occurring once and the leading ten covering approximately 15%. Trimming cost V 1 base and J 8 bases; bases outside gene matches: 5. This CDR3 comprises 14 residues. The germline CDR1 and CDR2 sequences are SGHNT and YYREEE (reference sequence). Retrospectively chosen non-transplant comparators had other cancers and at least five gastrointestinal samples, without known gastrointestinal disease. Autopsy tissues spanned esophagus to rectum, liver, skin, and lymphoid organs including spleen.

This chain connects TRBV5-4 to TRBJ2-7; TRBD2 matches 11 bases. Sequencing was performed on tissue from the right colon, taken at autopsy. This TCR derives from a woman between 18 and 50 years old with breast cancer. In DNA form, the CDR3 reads TGTGCCAGCAGCTTGAAACTAGCGGGGGCCCAGCAGTACTTC. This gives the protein CASSLKLAGAQQYF.